The source of this T cell receptor beta chain is a study of blood T cell repertoires in COVID-19. The data were produced by immunoSEQ multiplex PCR, yet TCRdb's version contains in-frame clones alone and is incomplete. This sample yields around 200,000 clones, of which around four fifths are seen a single time; 2.5% to 3.5% belongs to the top ten. The CDR3 is 13 residues long. Germline CDR1 SGHRS, CDR2 YFSETQ. Deletions cut 5 bases from V and 11 bases from J, with 19 bases between. The sequence was collected from a middle-aged man with active or convalescent COVID-19. Sequenced: peripheral blood. The chain is built from TRBV5-1 and TRBJ1-1; D remains ambiguous. The CDR3 DNA is TGCGCCAGCAGGCCGGGGTCCTCCGGTGGGGCTTTCTTT. Its translation: CASRPGSSGGAFF. Drawing the rest from reference TRBV5-1 and TRBJ1-1, the complete variable domain is KAGVTQTPRYLIKTRGQQVTLSCSPISGHRSVSWYQQTPGQGLQFLFEYFSETQRNKGNFPGRFSGRQFSNSRSEMNVSTLELGDSALYLCASRPGSSGGAFFGQGTRLTVV.